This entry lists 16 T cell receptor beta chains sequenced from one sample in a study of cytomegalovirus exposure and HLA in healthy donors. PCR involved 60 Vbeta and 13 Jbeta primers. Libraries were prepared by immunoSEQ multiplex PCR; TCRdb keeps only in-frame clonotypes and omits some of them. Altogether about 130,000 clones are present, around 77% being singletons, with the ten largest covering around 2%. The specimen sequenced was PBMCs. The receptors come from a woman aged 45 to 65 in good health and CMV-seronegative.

The CDR3 DNA is TGTGCCAGCAGCCCGGGGGCTAGGGTAGCGGGACAAGTACCCTACAATGAGCAGTTCTTC. Translated, it gives CASSPGARVAGQVPYNEQFF. The V gene is TRBV5-4, the J gene TRBJ2-1; 8 bases align to TRBD2. Trimming removed 4 bases from V and 2 bases from J; junction bases left unmatched: 20. The CDR3 runs 20 residues. Germline lookup yields CDR1 SGHNT and CDR2 YYREEE (reference sequence). Full variable domain (outside the CDR3, taken from reference TRBV5-4 and TRBJ2-1): ETGVTQSPTHLIKTRGQQVTLRCSSQSGHNTVSWYQQALGQGPQFIFQYYREEENGRGNFPPRFSGLQFPNYSSELNVNALELDDSALYLCASSPGARVAGQVPYNEQFFGPGTRLTVL.

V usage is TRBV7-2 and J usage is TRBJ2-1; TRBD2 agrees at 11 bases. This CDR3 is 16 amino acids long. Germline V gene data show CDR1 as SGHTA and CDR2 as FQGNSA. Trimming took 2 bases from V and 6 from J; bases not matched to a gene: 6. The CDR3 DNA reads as TGTGCCAGCAGCTTAATCCCTAGCGGGAGGAGCAATGAGCAGTTCTTC. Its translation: CASSLIPSGRSNEQFF.

DNA of the CDR3: TGTGCCAGCAGCTTAGACGTGCGGGACAGGGAAGGAGAGACCCAGTACTTC. It yields the protein CASSLDVRDREGETQYF. The V gene is TRBV7-2, the J gene TRBJ2-5; 9 nucleotides line up with TRBD1. The length of the CDR3 is 17 residues. V dropped 1 base and J dropped 4; count of bases not matched to a gene: 10. Germline CDR1 is SGHTA and CDR2 is FQGNSA.

This CDR3 is CASRGQALYGELFF. The CDR3 DNA follows: TGTGCCAGCAGGGGACAGGCGCTTTACGGGGAGCTGTTTTTT. The chain links TRBV6-5 to TRBJ2-2; 8 bases align to TRBD1. CDR3 size: 14 residues. The trim removed 6 bases at V and 7 bases at J, leaving 7 bases unmatched. CDR1 MNHEY and CDR2 SVGAGI come from the germline V gene.

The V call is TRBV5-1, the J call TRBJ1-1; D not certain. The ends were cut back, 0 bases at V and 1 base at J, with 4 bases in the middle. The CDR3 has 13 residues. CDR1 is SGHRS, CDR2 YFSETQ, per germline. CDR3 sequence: CASSLAGNTEAFF. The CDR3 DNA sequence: TGCGCCAGCAGCTTGGCGGGGAACACTGAAGCTTTCTTT. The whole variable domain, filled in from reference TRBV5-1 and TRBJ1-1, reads KAGVTQTPRYLIKTRGQQVTLSCSPISGHRSVSWYQQTPGQGLQFLFEYFSETQRNKGNFPGRFSGRQFSNSRSEMNVSTLELGDSALYLCASSLAGNTEAFFGQGTRLTVV.

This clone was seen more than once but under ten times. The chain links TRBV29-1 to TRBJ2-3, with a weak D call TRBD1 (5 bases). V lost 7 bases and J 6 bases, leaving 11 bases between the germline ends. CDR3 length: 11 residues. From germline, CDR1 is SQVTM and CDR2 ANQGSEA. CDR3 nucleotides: TGCAGCGGAAAACAGGCGGATACGCAGTATTTT. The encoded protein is CSGKQADTQYF.

The CDR3 is CASRSTGVIGYEQYF. CDR3 in DNA: TGTGCCAGCAGGTCAACAGGGGTCATTGGCTACGAGCAGTACTTC. The V and J genes are TRBV28 and TRBJ2-7, with 7 bases that match TRBD1. The length of the CDR3 is 15 residues. In germline, CDR1 is MDHEN, CDR2 SYDVKM. The ends lost 6 bases at V and 3 bases at J; junction bases unmatched: 11.

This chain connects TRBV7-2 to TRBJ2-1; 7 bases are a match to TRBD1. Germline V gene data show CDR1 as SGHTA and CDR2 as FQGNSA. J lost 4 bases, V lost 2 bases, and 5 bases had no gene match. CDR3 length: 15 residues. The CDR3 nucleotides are TGTGCCAGCAGCTTATTCCCAGGGGGATACAATGAGCAGTTCTTC. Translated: CASSLFPGGYNEQFF.

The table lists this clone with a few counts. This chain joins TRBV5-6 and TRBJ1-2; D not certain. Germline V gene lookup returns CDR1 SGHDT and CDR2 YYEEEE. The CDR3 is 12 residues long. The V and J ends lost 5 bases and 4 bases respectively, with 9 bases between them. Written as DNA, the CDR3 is TGTGCCAGCAGACGGGTTGGCTATGGCTACACCTTC. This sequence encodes CASRRVGYGYTF.

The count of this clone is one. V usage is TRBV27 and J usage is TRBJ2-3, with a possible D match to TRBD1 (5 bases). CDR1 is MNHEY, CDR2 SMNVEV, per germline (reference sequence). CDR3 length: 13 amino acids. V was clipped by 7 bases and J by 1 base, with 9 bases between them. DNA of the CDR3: TGTGCCAGCAAACTACAGGGCACAGATACGCAGTATTTT. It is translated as CASKLQGTDTQYF.

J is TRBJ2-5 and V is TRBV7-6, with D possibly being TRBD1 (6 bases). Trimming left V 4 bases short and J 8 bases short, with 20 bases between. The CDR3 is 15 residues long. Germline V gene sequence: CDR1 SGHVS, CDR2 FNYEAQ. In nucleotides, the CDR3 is TGTGCCAGCAGCTCAACCTCAGGGGCCGGAGGCACCCAGTACTTC. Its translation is CASSSTSGAGGTQYF.

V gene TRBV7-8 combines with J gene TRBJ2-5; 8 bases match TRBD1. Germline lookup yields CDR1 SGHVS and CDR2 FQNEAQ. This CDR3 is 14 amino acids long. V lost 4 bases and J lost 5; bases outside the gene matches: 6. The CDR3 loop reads CASSSGQGQETQYF. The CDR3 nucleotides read TGTGCCAGCAGCTCTGGACAGGGCCAGGAGACCCAGTACTTC. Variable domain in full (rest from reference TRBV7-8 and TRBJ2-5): GAGVSQSPRYKVAKRGQDVALRCDPISGHVSLFWYQQALGQGPEFLTYFQNEAQLDKSGLPSDRFFAERPEGSVSTLKIQRTQQEDSAVYLCASSSGQGQETQYFGPGTRLLVL.

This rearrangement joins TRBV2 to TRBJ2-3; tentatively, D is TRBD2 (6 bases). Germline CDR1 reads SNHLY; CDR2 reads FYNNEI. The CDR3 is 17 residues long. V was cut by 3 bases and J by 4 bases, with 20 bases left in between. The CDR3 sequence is CASSEGGLMRDSDTQYF. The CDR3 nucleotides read TGTGCCAGCAGTGAGGGTGGGTTGATGCGGGATTCAGATACGCAGTATTTT.

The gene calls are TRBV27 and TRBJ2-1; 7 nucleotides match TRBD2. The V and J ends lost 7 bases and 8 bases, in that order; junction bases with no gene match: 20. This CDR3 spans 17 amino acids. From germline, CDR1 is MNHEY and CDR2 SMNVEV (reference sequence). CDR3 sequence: CASNSGLEVKVGHEQFF. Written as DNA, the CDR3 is TGTGCCAGCAATTCCGGACTAGAAGTTAAGGTTGGGCATGAGCAGTTCTTC.

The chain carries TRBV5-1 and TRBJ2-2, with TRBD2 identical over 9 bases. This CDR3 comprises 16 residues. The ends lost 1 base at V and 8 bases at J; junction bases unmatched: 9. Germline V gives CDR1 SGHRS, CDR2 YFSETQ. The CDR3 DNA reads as TGCGCCAGCAGCTTGCAGCCTAGCGGGACTACAGGGGAGCTGTTTTTT. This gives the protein CASSLQPSGTTGELFF.

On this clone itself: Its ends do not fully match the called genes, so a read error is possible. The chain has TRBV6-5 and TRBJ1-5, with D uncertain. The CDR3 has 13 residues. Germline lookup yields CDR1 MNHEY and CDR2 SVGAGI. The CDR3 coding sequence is TGTGCCAGCAAGGAAGCGGGGAATCAGCCCCAGAATTTT. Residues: CASKEAGNQPQNF.